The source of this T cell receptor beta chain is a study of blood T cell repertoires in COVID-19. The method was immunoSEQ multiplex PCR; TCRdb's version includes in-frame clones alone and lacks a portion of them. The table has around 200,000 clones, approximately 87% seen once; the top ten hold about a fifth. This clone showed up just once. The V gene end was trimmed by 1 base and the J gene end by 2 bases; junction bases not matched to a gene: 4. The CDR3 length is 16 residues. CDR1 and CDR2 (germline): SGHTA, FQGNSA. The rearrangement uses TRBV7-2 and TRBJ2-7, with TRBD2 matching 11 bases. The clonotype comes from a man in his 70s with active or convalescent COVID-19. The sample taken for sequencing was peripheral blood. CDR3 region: CASSLVTSGSPYEQYF. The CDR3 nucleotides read TGTGCCAGCAGCTTAGTCACTAGCGGGAGTCCCTACGAGCAGTACTTC.